The rows below give T cell receptor beta chains drawn from one sample of a study of human T cells and chemical hapten exposure. One entry per CDR3 protein results from TCRdb running MiXCR on the RACE reads. The sample has 180,000 or so distinct CDR3 sequences; about 22% are singletons. The material sequenced was whole blood, taken in connection with sensitization to the hapten diphenylcyclopropenone (DPC). Receptors originate from a woman between 40 and 55 years old with alopecia areata. Some clones in this sample may be carry-over from other donors' samples. CDR3s include the opening cysteine and the closing phenylalanine or tryptophan. Fields, in order: D gene, J gene, clone size, V gene, CDR3 DNA, CDR3 protein. A D gene is named only where the DNA matches it firmly. Clone size is stated in some rows and not others, as once, few, many or a class when expanded.

>-|TRBJ2-1|few|TRBV5-1
TGCGCCAGCAGCTTGGTTAATAGCGGAACCTACAATGAGCAGTTCTTC
CASSLVNSGTYNEQFF
>TRBD1|TRBJ2-7|-|TRBV6-5
TGTGCCAGCAGTTACAGACAGGGCCAGGGCGAGCAGTACTTC
CASSYRQGQGEQYF
>-|TRBJ2-1|-|TRBV10-3
TGTGCCATCAGTGAGTCAAGCGGTCCCTACAATGAGCAGTTCTTC
CAISESSGPYNEQFF
>-|TRBJ1-1|-|TRBV15
TGTGCCACCAGCAGACTTGGGGACACTGAAGCTTTCTTT
CATSRLGDTEAFF
>-|TRBJ1-3|few|TRBV23-1
TGCGCCAGCAGTCAAGGATCTCCTTGCCCTATTTGGCCCACAGGGATAGAAAACACCATATATTTT
CASSQGSPCPIWPTGIENTIYF
>-|TRBJ2-5|-|TRBV2
TGTGCCAGCAGTGAAGAAAAGGCCCTGGGGACCCAGTACTTC
CASSEEKALGTQYF
>TRBD1|TRBJ2-2|-|TRBV29-1
TGCAGCCCCCCAATGGGACAGGGAATCACCGGGGAGCTGTTTTTT
CSPPMGQGITGELFF
>-|TRBJ2-7|-|TRBV3-1
TGTGCCAGCAGCTGGACAGTTTACGAGCAGTACTTC
CASSWTVYEQYF
>TRBD2|TRBJ2-4|-|TRBV12-3/TRBV12-4
TGTGCCAGCAGCCGCGGGGGGGAAGCAAGAGTTAAAAACATTCAGTACTTC
CASSRGGEARVKNIQYF
>TRBD2|TRBJ2-5|few|TRBV28
TGTGCCAGCAGTCCCGGACTAGCTAAAGGCCAAGAGACCCAGTACTTC
CASSPGLAKGQETQYF
>-|TRBJ2-7|-|TRBV12-3/TRBV12-4
TGTGCCAGCAGTCCTTCTTTCGGGAGAGGGGCCTACGAGCAGTACTTC
CASSPSFGRGAYEQYF
>-|TRBJ2-5|many|TRBV6-5
TGTGCCACCCGGCAGGGGAGGACGAAGGGGACCCAGTACTTC
CATRQGRTKGTQYF
>-|TRBJ2-5|-|TRBV7-9
TGTGCCAGCAGCTTAAACAACTTCCAAGAGACCCAGTACTTC
CASSLNNFQETQYF
>-|TRBJ2-1|-|TRBV25-1
TGTGCCAGCAGTGTGGCCCCGGGCCGCAGTGAGCAGTTCTTC
CASSVAPGRSEQFF
>-|TRBJ2-7|-|TRBV19
TGTGCCAGCAGGGATGACTCCTACGAGCAGTACTTC
CASRDDSYEQYF
>-|TRBJ1-1|-|TRBV11-2
TGTGCCAGCAGCTTAGGTTCCGTTAACACTGAAGCTTTCTTT
CASSLGSVNTEAFF
>-|TRBJ2-1|few|TRBV4-3
TGCGCCAGCAGCCAAGATTGGCGGGTGTCCTACAATGAGCAGTTCTTC
CASSQDWRVSYNEQFF
>-|TRBJ2-1|few|TRBV5-1
TGCGCCAGCAGCTTGGAGGGACTCGGGGCCAATGAGCAGTTCTTC
CASSLEGLGANEQFF
>-|TRBJ1-3|few|TRBV29-1
TGCAGCGCCGGGGTAGACTCTGGAAACACCATATATTTT
CSAGVDSGNTIYF
>-|TRBJ2-3|-|TRBV20-1
TGCAGTGATGGTAGCGAAGCAGATACGCAGTATTTT
CSDGSEADTQYF
>-|TRBJ1-2|few|TRBV2
TGTGCCAGGATACAGGCGGGCGGCTACACCTTC
CARIQAGGYTF
>-|TRBJ2-7|-|TRBV28
TGTGCCAGCAGCCAGTCTTGGGCCTACGAGCAGTACTTC
CASSQSWAYEQYF
>-|TRBJ2-6|-|TRBV24-1
TGTGCCACCTCGAGGTACGGGGCCAACGTCCTGACTTTC
CATSRYGANVLTF
>TRBD1|TRBJ1-4|few|TRBV20-1
TGCAGTGCTAGTAACGAGGGACAGGGCTTGGAGAAGCTGTTTTTT
CSASNEGQGLEKLFF
>TRBD1|TRBJ1-2|few|TRBV10-3
TGTGCCATCAGTGGACGGACAGGGGGCGATGGCTACACCTTC
CAISGRTGGDGYTF
>TRBD1|TRBJ1-1|-|TRBV6-5
TGTGCCAGCAGGGGACAGGGTGAAGCTTTCTTT
CASRGQGEAFF
>TRBD2|TRBJ2-7|few|TRBV12-3/TRBV12-4
TGTGCCAGCAGCCCAAGCGGGAGTACCTACGAGCAGTACTTC
CASSPSGSTYEQYF
>-|TRBJ2-7|-|TRBV5-6
TGTGCCAGCAGCCCTACAGGGATCGGCGAGCAGTACTTC
CASSPTGIGEQYF
>-|TRBJ1-6|few|TRBV4-3
TGCGCCAGCAGCGAAAGGCCCCAAACATCACCCCTCCACTTT
CASSERPQTSPLHF
>-|TRBJ2-1|-|TRBV4-3
TGCGCCAGCAGCCACAACTTGCTCGGACTAGGGGGCTCCTACAATGAGCAGTTCTTC
CASSHNLLGLGGSYNEQFF
>TRBD2|TRBJ2-7|many|TRBV27
TGTGCCAGCAGTTTGAAAGCGGGAGGTCCTCACGAGCAGTACTTC
CASSLKAGGPHEQYF
>-|TRBJ1-6|few|TRBV2
TGTGCCAGCAGTGAGTCGGCAAGGCATAATTCACCCCTCCACTTT
CASSESARHNSPLHF
>-|TRBJ2-7|few|TRBV6-2/TRBV6-3
TGTGCCAGCCGTCCAGGGACTTCTAACGCCTACGAGCAGTACTTC
CASRPGTSNAYEQYF
>TRBD1|TRBJ1-1|-|TRBV12-3/TRBV12-4
TGTGCCAGCAGTTTTCGACAGGGAGGGACTGAAGCTTTCTTT
CASSFRQGGTEAFF
>-|TRBJ1-5|-|TRBV10-3
TGTGCCATCACTCGGGACACCAATCAGCCCCAGCATTTT
CAITRDTNQPQHF
>TRBD1|TRBJ1-5|-|TRBV6-4
TGTGCCAGCAGTGTCCCCCGGGACAGGGGGCGAAGCAATCAGCCCCAGCATTTT
CASSVPRDRGRSNQPQHF
>-|TRBJ1-6|few|TRBV6-5
TGTGCCAGCAGCCTCCTTCGGGGACTGCCGAATTCACCCCTCCACTTT
CASSLLRGLPNSPLHF
>-|TRBJ1-5|-|TRBV6-1
TGTGCCAGCAGCCTCACGGACTATAGCAATCAGCCCCAGCATTTT
CASSLTDYSNQPQHF
>-|TRBJ2-5|few|TRBV6-6
TGTGCCAGCAGTTCCCCTCACCAAGAGACCCAGTACTTC
CASSSPHQETQYF
>TRBD2|TRBJ2-7|-|TRBV28
TGTGCCAGCAGTTTGGCGACTAGCGGGGCGTACGAGCAGTACTTC
CASSLATSGAYEQYF
>-|TRBJ2-7|-|TRBV7-2
TGTGCCAGCAGCCGAGCTAGTGGGGATACCTACGAGCAGTACTTC
CASSRASGDTYEQYF
>-|TRBJ2-1|few|TRBV10-3
TGTGCCATCAGGCTGACAGAGGGGGTCCCAGAGCAGTTCTTC
CAIRLTEGVPEQFF
>TRBD2|TRBJ2-1|once|TRBV6-5
TGTGCCAGCAGTTACGTCGCGGCTAGCGGGGGCCGTGAGCAGTTCTTC
CASSYVAASGGREQFF
>-|TRBJ2-7|-|TRBV24-1
TGTGCCACCAGTGATTCCTCTTCGGGGGAGTCGCAGTACTTC
CATSDSSSGESQYF
>TRBD2|TRBJ2-7|-|TRBV7-2
TGTGCCAGCAGCTTACCGGGACTAGCGACCTACGAGCAGTACTTC
CASSLPGLATYEQYF